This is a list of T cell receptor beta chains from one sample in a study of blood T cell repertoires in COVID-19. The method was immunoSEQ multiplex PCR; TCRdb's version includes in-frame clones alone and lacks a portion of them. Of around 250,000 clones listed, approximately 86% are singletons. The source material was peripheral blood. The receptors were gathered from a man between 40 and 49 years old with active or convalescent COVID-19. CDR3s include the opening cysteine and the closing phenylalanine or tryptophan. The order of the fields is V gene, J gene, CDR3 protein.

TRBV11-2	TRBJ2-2	CASSLEGQGLTGELFF
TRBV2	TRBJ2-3	CSTVRERTQYF
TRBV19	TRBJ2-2	CASSRVDRAGGELFF
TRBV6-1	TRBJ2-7	CASSEGETFYEQYF
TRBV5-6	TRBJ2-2	CASSWGLAGSRFGELFF
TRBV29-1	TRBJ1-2	CSVDLQGLYGYTF
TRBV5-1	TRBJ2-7	CASRINSYEQYF
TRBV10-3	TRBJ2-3	CAISGTSGIGTDTQYF
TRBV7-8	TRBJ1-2	CASFLRTTVINYGYTF
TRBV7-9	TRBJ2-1	CASSPSSDRHPFF
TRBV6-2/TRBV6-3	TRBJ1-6	CASSYPKIGQAYNSPLHF
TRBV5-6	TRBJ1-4	CASSPDYRDEKLFF
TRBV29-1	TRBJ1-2	CSADVAGRRYGYTF
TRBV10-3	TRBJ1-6	CAISGEQGFNSPLHF
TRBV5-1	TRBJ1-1	CASSRDTGTEAFF
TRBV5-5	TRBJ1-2	CASSWRTQDYGYTF
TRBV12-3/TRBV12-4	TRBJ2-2	CARQENTGELFF
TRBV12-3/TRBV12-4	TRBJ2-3	CASSFLGSGEYF
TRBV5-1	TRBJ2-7	CASSLPQRGDVEQYF
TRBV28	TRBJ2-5	CASSLAAAEEETQYF
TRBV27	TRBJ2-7	CASRVRGGIKGEQYF
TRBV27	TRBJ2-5	CASSFRETQYF
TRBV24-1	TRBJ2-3	CATSDSGQRLTDTQYF
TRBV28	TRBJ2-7	CASSPGTGAYEQYF
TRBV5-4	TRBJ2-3	CASSTGQGADTQYF
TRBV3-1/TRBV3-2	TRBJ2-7	CASSQGGGGSYEQYF
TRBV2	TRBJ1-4	CASRETGLNEKLFF
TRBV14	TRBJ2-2	CASRQNRGVTGELFF
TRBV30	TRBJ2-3	CAWSVEYSLNQGSYRTDTQYF
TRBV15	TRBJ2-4	CATSGGTSGWGIQYF
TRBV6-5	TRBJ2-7	CASTAIGTGGFEQYF
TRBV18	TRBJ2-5	CASSLAGGGETQYF
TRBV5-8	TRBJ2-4	CASSHKPGLAGKNIQYF
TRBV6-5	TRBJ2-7	CASSYSRTSQAYEQYF
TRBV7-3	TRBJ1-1	CASSGQGLPEAFF
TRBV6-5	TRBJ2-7	CASSYSGQFYEQYF
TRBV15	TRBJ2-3	CATSTRSPSDSFLSDTQYF
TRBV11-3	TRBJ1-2	CASSLDLGGMVNGYTF
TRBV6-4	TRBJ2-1	CASSVDTRQDNEQFF
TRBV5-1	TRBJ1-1	CASSTGGTEAFF
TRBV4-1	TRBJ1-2	CASSQALTGGVNYGYTF
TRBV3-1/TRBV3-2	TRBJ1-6	CASSLRDRVSSPLHF
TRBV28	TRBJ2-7	CASSVTGGGIIYEQYF
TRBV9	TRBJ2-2	CASSVEGGDTGELFF
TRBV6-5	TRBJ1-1	CASSYGADSAKEAFF
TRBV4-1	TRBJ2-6	CASSQDPGGASGANVLTF
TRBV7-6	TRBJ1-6	CASSLTDRANSPLHF
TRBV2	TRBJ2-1	CASSDLDSSSYNEQFF
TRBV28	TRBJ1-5	CASSLSRPHQPQHF
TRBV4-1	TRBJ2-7	CASSAGTSGRLTSYEQYF
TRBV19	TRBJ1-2	CASSIATVGGGYTF
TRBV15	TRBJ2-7	CATAVTGWDEQYF
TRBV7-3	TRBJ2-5	CASSLTSGRGAQYF
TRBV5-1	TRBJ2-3	CASSLEFIGLSTDTQYF